A single T cell receptor beta chain is shown here with its context. This receptor's antigen is unknown. No base-level quality is on record; no much larger clone is a single base apart. This sample was included in a study of blood T cell repertoires in COVID-19 (TCRdb year 2020). With regard to the full study: Samples from collaborators originated in the United States, Italy and Spain and spanned both the acute and convalescent phases of COVID-19. HLA class I and class II types, where available, came from metadata supplied by the sample provider rather than from assay-based typing. The prospective study material was composed of cDNA or gDNA derived from T cells, B-cell-depleted T cells, or PBMCs. The samples were drawn from two sources: the first 160 participants of the ongoing ImmuneRACE study, and some 1,300 subjects contributed by 6 global collaborators. The repertoires were made available in a free public database intended to serve as a resource for research on the immune response to SARS-CoV-2. Subjects who had been exposed to COVID-19, were actively infected with it, or had recovered from it provided the deeply sampled blood TCRbeta repertoires that made up the dataset. Sample metadata almost always included a de-identified subject ID, COVID-19 status, age in years and sex. What the work shows at the level of the full study, not this receptor alone: The quantity of clinical and demographic metadata differed by source and by participant and was supplied without curation.

Including the terminal cysteine and phenylalanine, the CDR3 comprises 15 residues. The read is trimmed to its CDR3 DNA, 45 bases read in frame from base 1. Unmatched junction bases come to 8, with V trimmed by 5 bases and J by 5 bases. The germline V gene supplies CDR1 SNHLY and CDR2 FYNNEI. The immunoSEQ Assay, a bias-controlled multiplex PCR, was used to amplify TCRbeta CDR3 regions from genomic DNA. The paper's data handling went like this. Nucleated cell counts per sample were estimated from amplification of reference gene primers within the assay. Sequence reads were collapsed and filtered to measure the absolute abundance of every unique TCRbeta CDR3 rearrangement. Productive Simpson clonality was computed per sample as the square root of Simpson's diversity index over productive rearrangements. This immuneACCESS table, as held by TCRdb, lists in-frame sequences with V and J called but not all clones. Of the missing ones, under half trace to an unresolved V gene in checked studies; the others have no known cause. V, J and clone size are those of that table, while D and trimming were read from the DNA. Recorded for this sample are tens of thousands of clones; about nine tenths of them occurred a single time. 9.1% of the sample comes from the top ten.

Collaborating institutions collected whole blood in K2EDTA tubes following their own protocols. For TCRbeta analysis, collaborator samples were shipped as frozen whole blood, as isolated PBMCs, or as DNA extracted from either sample type. The sequencing sample was made of peripheral blood. The clonotype originates from a human donor in a cohort sampled during active COVID-19. Recombination connected TRBV2 to TRBJ1-4; 7 central bases correspond to TRBD1. The sequenced DNA is TGTGCCAGCAGTCTTACCGGGACAGTGAATGAAAAACTGTTTTTT. Translated, it gives CASSLTGTVNEKLFF. When the CDR3 is completed using the reference TRBV2 and TRBJ1-4 genes on either side, the full variable domain is EPEVTQTPSHQVTQMGQEVILRCVPISNHLYFYWYRQILGQKVEFLVSFYNNEISEKSEIFDDQFSVERPDGSNFTLKIRSTKLEDSAMYFCASSLTGTVNEKLFFGSGTQLSVL.